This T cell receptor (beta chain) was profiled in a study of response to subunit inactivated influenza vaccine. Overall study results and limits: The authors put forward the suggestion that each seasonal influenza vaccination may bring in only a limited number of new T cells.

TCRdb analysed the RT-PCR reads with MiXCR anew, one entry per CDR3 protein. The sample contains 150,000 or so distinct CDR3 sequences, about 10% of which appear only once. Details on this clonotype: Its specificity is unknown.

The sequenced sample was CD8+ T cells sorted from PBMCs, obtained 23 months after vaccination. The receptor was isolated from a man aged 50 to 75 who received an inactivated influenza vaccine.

CDR3 sequence: CASSPRDRKETQYF. CDR3 nucleotides: TGTGCCAGCAGCCCCCGGGACAGAAAAGAGACCCAGTACTTC. This chain connects TRBV7-9 to TRBJ2-5; 7 bases align to TRBD1. Germline CDR1 reads SEHNR; CDR2 reads FQNEAQ (reference sequence). The length of the CDR3 is 14 residues. V dropped 5 bases and J dropped 3; count of bases not matched to a gene: 6.